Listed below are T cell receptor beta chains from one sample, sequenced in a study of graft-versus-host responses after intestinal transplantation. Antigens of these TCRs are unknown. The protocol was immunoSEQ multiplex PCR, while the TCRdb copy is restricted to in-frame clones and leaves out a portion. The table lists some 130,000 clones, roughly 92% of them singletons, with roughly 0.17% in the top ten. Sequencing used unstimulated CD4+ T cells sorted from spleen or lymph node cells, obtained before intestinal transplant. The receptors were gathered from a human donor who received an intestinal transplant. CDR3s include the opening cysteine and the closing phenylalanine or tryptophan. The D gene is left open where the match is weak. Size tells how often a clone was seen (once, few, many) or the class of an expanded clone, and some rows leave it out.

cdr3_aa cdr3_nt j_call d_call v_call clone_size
CASSPTRGSPLHF TGTGCCAGCAGCCCCACGAGGGGTTCACCCCTCCACTTT TRBJ1-6 . TRBV14 .
CASNSEASYNEQFF TGCGCCAGCAACTCCGAGGCGTCCTACAATGAGCAGTTCTTC TRBJ2-1 . TRBV5-1 .
CSVEEGLPTDTQYF TGCAGCGTTGAAGAGGGGCTTCCCACAGATACGCAGTATTTT TRBJ2-3 . TRBV29-1 .
CASSPLSGLISAGELFF TGCGCCAGCAGCCCCCTCTCAGGACTCATTAGCGCCGGGGAGCTGTTTTTT TRBJ2-2 . TRBV4-1 .
CASSLVGGEQYF TGTGCCAGCAGCCTAGTGGGGGGTGAGCAGTACTTC TRBJ2-7 . TRBV27 .
CASSASGTAYNEQFF TGTGCCAGCAGCGCCTCCGGGACAGCTTACAATGAGCAGTTCTTC TRBJ2-1 TRBD1 TRBV6-4 .
CASSLDGNQPQHF TGTGCCAGCAGCTTGGACGGCAATCAGCCCCAGCATTTT TRBJ1-5 . TRBV5-8 .
CASSQGVYRSTDTQYF TGTGCCAGCAGTCAGGGGGTCTATAGAAGCACAGATACGCAGTATTTT TRBJ2-3 TRBD1 TRBV2 once
CASRGGQLNTEAFF TGTGCCAGCAGAGGGGGACAGCTGAACACTGAAGCTTTCTTT TRBJ1-1 TRBD1 TRBV5-4 .
CASSYTRGFGTGVRSYNSPLHF TGTGCCAGCAGTTACACGAGGGGGTTCGGGACAGGGGTGCGTTCCTATAATTCACCCCTCCACTTT TRBJ1-6 TRBD1 TRBV7-8 .
CASSPPGGETQYF TGTGCCAGCTCACCACCGGGGGGAGAGACCCAGTACTTC TRBJ2-5 . TRBV18 once
CASSLGQLGTQYF TGTGCCAGCAGCTTAGGACAGTTGGGGACCCAGTACTTC TRBJ2-5 . TRBV7-3 .
CASSGGNRPGELFF TGTGCCAGCAGTGGGGGGAACAGACCCGGGGAGCTGTTTTTT TRBJ2-2 . TRBV27 .
CASNGGNYGYTF TGTGCCAGCAACGGGGGGAACTATGGCTACACCTTC TRBJ1-2 . TRBV7-9 .
CASSVDSGANVLTF TGTGCCAGCAGCGTAGACTCTGGGGCCAACGTCCTGACTTTC TRBJ2-6 . TRBV9 .